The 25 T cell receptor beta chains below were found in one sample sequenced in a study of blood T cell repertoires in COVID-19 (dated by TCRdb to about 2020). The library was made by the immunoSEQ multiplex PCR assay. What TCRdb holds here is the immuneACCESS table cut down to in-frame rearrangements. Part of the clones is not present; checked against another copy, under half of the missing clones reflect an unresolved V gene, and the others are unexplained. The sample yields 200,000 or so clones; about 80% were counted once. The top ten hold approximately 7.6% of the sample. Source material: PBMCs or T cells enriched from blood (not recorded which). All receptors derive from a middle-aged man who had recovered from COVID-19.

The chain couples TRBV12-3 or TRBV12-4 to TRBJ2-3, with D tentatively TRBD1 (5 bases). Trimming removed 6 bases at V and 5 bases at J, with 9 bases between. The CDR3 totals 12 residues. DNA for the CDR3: TGTGCCAGCAGGCAGGGAAGAGATACGCAGTATTTT. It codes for CASRQGRDTQYF.

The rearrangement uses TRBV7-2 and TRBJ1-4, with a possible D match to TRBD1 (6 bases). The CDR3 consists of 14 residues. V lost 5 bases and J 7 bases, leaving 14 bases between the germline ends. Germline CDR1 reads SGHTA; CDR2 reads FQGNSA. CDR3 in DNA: TGTGCCAGCAGCCCACAGGGTAATAGTGAAAAACTGTTTTTT. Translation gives CASSPQGNSEKLFF.

CDR3 residues: CASSQGTGSGNTIYF. CDR3 nucleotides: TGCGCCAGCAGCCAAGGAACAGGGTCTGGAAACACCATATATTTT. This chain connects TRBV4-1 to TRBJ1-3; the D gene is possibly TRBD1 (6 bases). V lost 1 base to trimming and J lost 1 base, with 8 bases between them. Looked up from germline, CDR1 is MGHRA and CDR2 is YSYEKL. This CDR3 region has 15 residues.

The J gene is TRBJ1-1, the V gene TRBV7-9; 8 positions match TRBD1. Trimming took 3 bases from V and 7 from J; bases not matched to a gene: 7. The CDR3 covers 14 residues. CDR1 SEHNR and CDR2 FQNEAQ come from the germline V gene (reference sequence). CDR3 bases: TGTGCCAGCAGCTTCTCAGGGGGCGAGGGTGAAGCTTTCTTT. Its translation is CASSFSGGEGEAFF. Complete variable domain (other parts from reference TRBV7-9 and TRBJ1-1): DTGVSQNPRHKITKRGQNVTFRCDPISEHNRLYWYRQTLGQGPEFLTYFQNEAQLEKSRLLSDRFSAERPKGSFSTLEIQRTEQGDSAMYLCASSFSGGEGEAFFGQGTRLTVV.

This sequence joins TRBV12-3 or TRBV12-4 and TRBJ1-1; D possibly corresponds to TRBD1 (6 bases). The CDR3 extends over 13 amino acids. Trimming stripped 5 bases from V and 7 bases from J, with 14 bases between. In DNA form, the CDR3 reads TGTGCCAGCAGTCACCTTGGACAGCTTGAAGCTTTCTTT. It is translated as CASSHLGQLEAFF.

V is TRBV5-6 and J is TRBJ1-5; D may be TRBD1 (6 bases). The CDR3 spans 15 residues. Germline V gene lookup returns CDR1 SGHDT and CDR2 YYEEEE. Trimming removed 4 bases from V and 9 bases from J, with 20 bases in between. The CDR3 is CASSRRTDRGRPQHF. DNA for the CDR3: TGTGCCAGCAGCCGGCGGACAGATCGGGGAAGGCCCCAGCATTTT.

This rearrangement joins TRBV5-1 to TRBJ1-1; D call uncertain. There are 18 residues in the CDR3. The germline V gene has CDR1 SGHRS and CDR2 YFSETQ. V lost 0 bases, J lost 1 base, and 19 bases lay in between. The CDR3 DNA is TGCGCCAGCAGCTTGGCTTTTTTGGGGAGTAATGGGAACACTGAAGCTTTCTTT. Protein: CASSLAFLGSNGNTEAFF.

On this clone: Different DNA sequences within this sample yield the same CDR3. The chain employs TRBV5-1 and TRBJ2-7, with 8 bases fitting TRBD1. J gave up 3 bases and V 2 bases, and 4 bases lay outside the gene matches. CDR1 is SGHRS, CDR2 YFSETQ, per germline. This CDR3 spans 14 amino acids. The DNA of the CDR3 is TGCGCCAGCAGCTTCCGACAGGGGAGCTACGAGCAGTACTTC. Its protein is CASSFRQGSYEQYF.

The CDR3 bases are TGTGCCACCAGTGATTTAGGGGGTACCGGGGAGCTGTTTTTT. Its translation: CATSDLGGTGELFF. The chain uses TRBV24-1 and TRBJ2-2; possibly TRBD1 for D (6 bases). Trimming left V 1 base short and J 5 bases short, with 7 bases between. The CDR3 extends over 14 amino acids. The germline V gene encodes CDR1 KGHDR and CDR2 SFDVKD.

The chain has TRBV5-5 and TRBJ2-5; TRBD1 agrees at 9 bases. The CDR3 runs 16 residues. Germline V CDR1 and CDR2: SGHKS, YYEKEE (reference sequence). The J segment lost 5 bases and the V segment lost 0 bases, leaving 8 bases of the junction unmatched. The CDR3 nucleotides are TGTGCCAGCAGCTTGGCCGGGACAGGGAGCGGGGAGACCCAGTACTTC. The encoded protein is CASSLAGTGSGETQYF.

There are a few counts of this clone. The CDR3 loop reads CASSLGDRGPHEKLFF. The CDR3 DNA reads as TGTGCCAGCAGCTTGGGTGACAGGGGGCCCCATGAAAAACTGTTTTTT. The rearrangement joins TRBV5-4 to TRBJ1-4, with 10 positions matching TRBD1. The germline V gene has CDR1 SGHNT and CDR2 YYREEE (reference sequence). The CDR3 is 16 residues long. The V gene end was trimmed by 0 bases and the J gene end by 6 bases; junction bases not matched to a gene: 5.

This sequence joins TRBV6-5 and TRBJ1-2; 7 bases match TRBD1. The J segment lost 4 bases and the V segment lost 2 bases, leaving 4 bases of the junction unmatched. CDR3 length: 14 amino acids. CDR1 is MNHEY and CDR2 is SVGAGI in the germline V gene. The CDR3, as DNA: TGTGCCAGCAGTTACGACAGGGCTAGCTATGGCTACACCTTC. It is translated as CASSYDRASYGYTF.

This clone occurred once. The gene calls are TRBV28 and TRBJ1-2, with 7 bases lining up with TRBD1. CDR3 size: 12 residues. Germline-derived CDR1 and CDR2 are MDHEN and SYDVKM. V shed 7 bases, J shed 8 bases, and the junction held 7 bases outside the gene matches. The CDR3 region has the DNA TGTGCCAGCACACAGACAGGGAACGGCTACACCTTC. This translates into CASTQTGNGYTF.

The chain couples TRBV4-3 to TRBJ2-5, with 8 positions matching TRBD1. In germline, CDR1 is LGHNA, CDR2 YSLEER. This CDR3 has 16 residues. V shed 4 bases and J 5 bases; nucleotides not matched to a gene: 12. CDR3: CASSPLQGARGETQYF. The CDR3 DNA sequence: TGCGCCAGCAGCCCTCTTCAGGGGGCGCGAGGGGAGACCCAGTACTTC.

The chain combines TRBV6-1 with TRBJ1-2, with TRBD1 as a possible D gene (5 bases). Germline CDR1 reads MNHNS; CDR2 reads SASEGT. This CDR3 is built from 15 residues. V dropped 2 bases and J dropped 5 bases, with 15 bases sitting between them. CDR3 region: CASSEQPQGSYGYTF. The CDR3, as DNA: TGTGCCAGCAGTGAACAACCGCAGGGATCTTATGGCTACACCTTC.

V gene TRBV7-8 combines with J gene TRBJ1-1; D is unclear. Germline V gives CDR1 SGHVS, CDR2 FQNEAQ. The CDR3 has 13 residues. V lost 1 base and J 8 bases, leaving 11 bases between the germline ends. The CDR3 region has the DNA TGTGCCAGCAGCTTAGTCTTCAGTACCGAAGCTTTCTTT. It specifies CASSLVFSTEAFF. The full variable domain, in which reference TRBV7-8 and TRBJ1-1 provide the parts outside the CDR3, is GAGVSQSPRYKVAKRGQDVALRCDPISGHVSLFWYQQALGQGPEFLTYFQNEAQLDKSGLPSDRFFAERPEGSVSTLKIQRTQQEDSAVYLCASSLVFSTEAFFGQGTRLTVV.

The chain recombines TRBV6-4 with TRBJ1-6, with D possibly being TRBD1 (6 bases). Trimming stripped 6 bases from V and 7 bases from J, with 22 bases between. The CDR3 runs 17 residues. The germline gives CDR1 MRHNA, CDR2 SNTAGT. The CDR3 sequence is CASSPGQGRVANSPLHF. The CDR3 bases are TGTGCCAGCAGCCCCGGGCAGGGGCGGGTGGCGAATTCACCCCTCCACTTT.

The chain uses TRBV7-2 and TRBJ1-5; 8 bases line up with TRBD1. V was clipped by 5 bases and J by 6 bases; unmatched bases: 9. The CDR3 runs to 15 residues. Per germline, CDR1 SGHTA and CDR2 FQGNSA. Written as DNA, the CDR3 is TGTGCCAGCAGCGGAACAGGGGGATGGGGTCAGCCCCAGCATTTT. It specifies CASSGTGGWGQPQHF.

The CDR3 here is CASSFGSSSFFSNQPQHF. Here the CDR3 DNA reads TGTGCCAGCAGCTTCGGGTCGTCAAGCTTTTTTAGCAATCAGCCCCAGCATTTT. The gene calls are TRBV5-6 and TRBJ1-5, with no clear D. The CDR3 is 18 amino acids. The germline V gene encodes CDR1 SGHDT and CDR2 YYEEEE. Trimming removed 2 bases at V and 0 bases at J, with 18 bases between.

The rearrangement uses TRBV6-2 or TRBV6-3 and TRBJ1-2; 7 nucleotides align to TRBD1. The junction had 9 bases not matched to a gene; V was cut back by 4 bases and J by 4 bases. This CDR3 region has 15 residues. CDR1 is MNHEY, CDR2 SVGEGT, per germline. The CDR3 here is CASSSATDRFYGYTF. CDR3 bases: TGTGCCAGCAGTTCCGCCACGGACAGGTTCTATGGCTACACCTTC.

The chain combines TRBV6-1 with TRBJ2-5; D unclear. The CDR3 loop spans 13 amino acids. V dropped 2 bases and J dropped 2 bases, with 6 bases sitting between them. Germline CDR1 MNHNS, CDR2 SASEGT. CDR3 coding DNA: TGTGCCAGCAGTGAACACCAGCAAGAGACCCAGTACTTC. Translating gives CASSEHQQETQYF.

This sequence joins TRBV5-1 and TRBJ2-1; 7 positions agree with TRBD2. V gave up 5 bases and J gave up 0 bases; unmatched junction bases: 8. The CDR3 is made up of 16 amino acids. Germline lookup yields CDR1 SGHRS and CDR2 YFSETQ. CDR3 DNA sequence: TGCGCCAGCAGTTCGGCGGGGGTGAGCTCCTACAATGAGCAGTTCTTC. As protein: CASSSAGVSSYNEQFF.

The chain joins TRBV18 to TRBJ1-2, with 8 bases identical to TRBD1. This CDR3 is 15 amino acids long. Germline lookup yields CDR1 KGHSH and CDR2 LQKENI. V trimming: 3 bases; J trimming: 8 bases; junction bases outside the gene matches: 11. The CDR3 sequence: CASSPDREGVSGYTF. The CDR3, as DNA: TGTGCCAGCTCACCGGACAGGGAGGGTGTAAGCGGCTACACCTTC.

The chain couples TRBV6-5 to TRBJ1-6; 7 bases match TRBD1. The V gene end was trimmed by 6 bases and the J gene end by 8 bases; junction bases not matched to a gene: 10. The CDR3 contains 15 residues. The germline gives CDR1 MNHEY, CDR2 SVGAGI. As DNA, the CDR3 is TGTGCCAGCAGAGTAGGACAGGTTCGGCATTCACCCCTCCACTTT. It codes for CASRVGQVRHSPLHF.

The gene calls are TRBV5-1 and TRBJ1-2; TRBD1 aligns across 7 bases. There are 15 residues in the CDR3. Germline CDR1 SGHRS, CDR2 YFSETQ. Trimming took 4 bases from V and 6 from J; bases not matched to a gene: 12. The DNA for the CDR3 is TGCGCCAGCAGCGAGGAATCAGGACAGGCGGATGGCTACACCTTC. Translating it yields CASSEESGQADGYTF.